The 32 T cell receptor beta chains below come from one sample, sequenced in a study of T cell responses to AZD1222 COVID-19 vaccine. Method: immunoSEQ multiplex PCR; TCRdb's copy keeps in-frame clones and lacks some. The sample includes some 120,000 clones, around 83% of them seen just once. Sequences were derived from peripheral blood, sampled 28 days after the second AZD1222 dose. The receptors derive from an adult who received the AZD1222 COVID-19 vaccine.

V is TRBV9 and J is TRBJ2-1, with 12 nucleotides matching TRBD2. Trimming removed 5 bases from V and 7 bases from J; junction bases left unmatched: 4. The CDR3 has 14 residues. CDR1 is SGDLS, CDR2 YYNGEE, per germline. The DNA for the CDR3 is TGTGCCAGCAGTCTAGCGGGGGGGCTGAATGAGCAGTTCTTC. As protein: CASSLAGGLNEQFF.

J is TRBJ2-1 and V is TRBV7-9; TRBD1 agrees at 7 bases. CDR1 is SEHNR and CDR2 is FQNEAQ in the germline V gene (reference sequence). There are 17 residues in the CDR3. J lost 4 bases, V lost 5 bases, and 14 bases had no gene match. The CDR3 sequence is CASSPGSQGDRYNEQFF. As DNA, the CDR3 is TGTGCCAGCAGCCCAGGCTCCCAGGGGGATAGGTACAATGAGCAGTTCTTC.

The J gene is TRBJ1-6, the V gene TRBV4-2, with D possibly TRBD1 on 5 matching bases. The germline V gene has CDR1 LGHNA and CDR2 YNFKEQ. V lost 0 bases to trimming and J lost 0 bases, with 12 bases between them. CDR3 length equals 18 residues. The CDR3 bases are TGTGCCAGCAGCCAAGATTCGCAGGGACCCTCCTATAATTCACCCCTCCACTTT. As protein: CASSQDSQGPSYNSPLHF.

The chain recombines TRBV11-2 with TRBJ2-3; TRBD2 aligns across 13 bases. The ends lost 6 bases at V and 2 bases at J; junction bases unmatched: 2. The CDR3 contains 15 residues. Germline lookup yields CDR1 SGHAT and CDR2 FQNNGV. The CDR3 DNA follows: TGTGCCAGCAGAACTAGCGGGGGGGACACAGATACGCAGTATTTT. Its protein product is CASRTSGGDTDTQYF.

This chain uses TRBV4-1 with TRBJ1-3; TRBD1 aligns across 7 bases. The CDR3 runs to 19 residues. The V gene's germline CDR1 is MGHRA and CDR2 YSYEKL. The trim removed 5 bases at V and 0 bases at J, leaving 16 bases unmatched. As DNA, the CDR3 is TGCGCCAGCAGCGCTCGGGACAGATTAGGGGCCAGCTCTGGAAACACCATATATTTT. This sequence encodes CASSARDRLGASSGNTIYF.

This chain uses TRBV7-2 with TRBJ2-1; TRBD2 aligns across 9 bases. Germline trimming cut 8 bases from V and 1 base from J; bases unmatched to any gene: 3. The CDR3 spans 14 residues. In germline, CDR1 is SGHTA, CDR2 FQGNSA. Written as DNA, the CDR3 is TGTGCCAGCCTTAGCGGGGGTTCCTACAATGAGCAGTTCTTC. Amino acid sequence: CASLSGGSYNEQFF.

The chain joins TRBV24-1 to TRBJ1-2; tentative D call: TRBD1 (5 bases). Trimming cost V 3 bases and J 4 bases, with 8 bases left between them. The CDR3 runs to 13 residues. Per germline, CDR1 KGHDR and CDR2 SFDVKD. The CDR3 loop is CATSDVGGYGYTF. The CDR3 coding sequence is TGTGCCACCAGTGATGTGGGGGGCTATGGCTACACCTTC.

This clone was picked up a small number of times. The V gene is TRBV18, the J gene TRBJ1-1; TRBD1 aligns across 8 bases. Germline CDR1 is KGHSH and CDR2 is LQKENI. This CDR3 spans 15 amino acids. V lost 6 bases and J lost 4; bases outside the gene matches: 10. The CDR3 region has the DNA TGTGCCAGCTCCGCGATCCAGGGGGCGCCCACTGAAGCTTTCTTT. Translated, it gives CASSAIQGAPTEAFF.

The chain couples TRBV6-5 to TRBJ1-6; 9 positions agree with TRBD1. The germline V gene encodes CDR1 MNHEY and CDR2 SVGAGI. The trim removed 5 bases at V and 8 bases at J, leaving 4 bases unmatched. The length of the CDR3 is 14 residues. The CDR3 sequence: CASSQGTGHSPLHF. The CDR3 nucleotides read TGTGCCAGCAGTCAGGGGACAGGGCATTCACCCCTCCACTTT.

This chain uses TRBV7-2 with TRBJ1-5, with TRBD1 matching 9 bases. The length of the CDR3 is 15 residues. Germline V lookup: CDR1 SGHTA, CDR2 FQGNSA. Trimming cost V 5 bases and J 4 bases; bases outside gene matches: 6. The CDR3 nucleotides are TGTGCCAGCAGCCCACGACAGGGGGGGAATCAGCCCCAGCATTTT. It encodes CASSPRQGGNQPQHF.

The chain couples TRBV21-1 to TRBJ2-6; the table's D call, TRBD1, was not checked against the DNA. TRBV21-1 is assigned pseudogene status. The CDR3 has 20 residues. The CDR3 loop reads CASSKEKSRDTTSGANVLTF. In DNA, the CDR3 is TGTGCCAGCAGCAAAGAGAAAAGCCGGGACACGACCTCTGGGGCCAACGTCCTGACTTTC.

The genes are TRBV5-6 and TRBJ1-2, with a tentative D call TRBD1 (5 bases). CDR1 and CDR2 from the germline V gene are SGHDT and YYEEEE. The ends were cut back, 0 bases at V and 4 bases at J, with 13 bases in the middle. This CDR3 region has 15 residues. The DNA of the CDR3 is TGTGCCAGCAGCTTGGGGCAGGGTTACAGCTATGGCTACACCTTC. It codes for CASSLGQGYSYGYTF. The variable domain in full, with the rest retrieved from reference TRBV5-6 and TRBJ1-2, is DAGVTQSPTHLIKTRGQQVTLRCSPKSGHDTVSWYQQALGQGPQFIFQYYEEEERQRGNFPDRFSGHQFPNYSSELNVNALLLGDSALYLCASSLGQGYSYGYTFGSGTRLTVV.

In nucleotides, the CDR3 is TGTGCTATAGCTCGGGCGGCATCAGGGGCCAACGTCCTGACTTTC. Its translation is CAIARAASGANVLTF. The V call is TRBV7-7, the J call TRBJ2-6; D not resolved. CDR1 and CDR2 (germline): SSHAT, FNYEAQ (reference sequence). The CDR3 consists of 15 residues.

The V and J genes are TRBV3-1 (or the pseudogene TRBV3-2) and TRBJ2-7; D is unclear. The V gene lost 2 bases and the J gene lost 3 bases, with 5 bases spanning the gap. Germline V gene sequence: CDR1 LGHDT, CDR2 YNNKEL (reference sequence). The CDR3 totals 12 residues. The CDR3 DNA reads as TGTGCCAGCAGCCAACGCAGCTACGAGCAGTACTTC. Its protein product is CASSQRSYEQYF.

The V call is TRBV24-1, the J call TRBJ2-3; 8 positions match TRBD1. V shed 9 bases, J shed 6 bases, and the junction held 4 bases outside the gene matches. The CDR3 is made up of 12 amino acids. Per the germline V gene, CDR1 is KGHDR and CDR2 is SFDVKD. CDR3 nucleotides: TGTGCCACCCAGGGGGCCGTCGATACGCAGTATTTT. This sequence encodes CATQGAVDTQYF.

This clone was counted only a few times. The identical CDR3 is also encoded by other nucleotide sequences in the sample. The rearrangement uses TRBV19 and TRBJ1-6; possibly TRBD1 for D (5 bases). V was pared by 8 bases and J by 7 bases, with 9 bases between. Germline V gives CDR1 LNHDA, CDR2 SQIVND (reference sequence). CDR3 length equals 12 residues. This CDR3 is CASRDGNSPLHF. The CDR3 DNA reads as TGTGCCAGTCGGGACGGAAATTCACCCCTCCACTTT.

The CDR3 DNA reads as TGCGCCAGCAGCTTGTCAGACGAGCAGTACTTC. It is translated as CASSLSDEQYF. This chain links TRBV5-1 with TRBJ2-7; D unclear. The CDR3 sequence is 11 residues long. Per the germline V gene, CDR1 is SGHRS and CDR2 is YFSETQ. Trimming shortened V by 1 base and J by 5 bases, and 4 bases separated the two germline ends.

This chain uses TRBV7-8 with TRBJ2-3; TRBD2 is a possible D gene (5 bases). The CDR3 contains 16 residues. From germline, CDR1 is SGHVS and CDR2 FQNEAQ. V was shortened by 3 bases and J by 5 bases, with 18 bases between the two germline ends. The CDR3 is CASSFPIASGGDTQYF. The CDR3 nucleotides are TGTGCCAGCAGCTTCCCAATAGCCAGCGGCGGAGATACGCAGTATTTT.

CDR3 nucleotides: TGTGCCAGCAGTTTAAGACCAATGGGACAGCAAGAGACCCAGTACTTC. Protein product: CASSLRPMGQQETQYF. V gene TRBV27 combines with J gene TRBJ2-5; the match to TRBD1 covers 7 bases. Germline CDR1 and CDR2: MNHEY and SMNVEV (reference sequence). This CDR3 contains 16 residues. Trimming at V came to 2 bases and at J to 2 bases, leaving 8 bases not matched to a gene.

V gene TRBV4-2 combines with J gene TRBJ2-5; no clear D. Trimming pared 4 bases from V and 2 bases from J, leaving 8 bases between. This CDR3 contains 13 residues. Germline values: CDR1 LGHNA, CDR2 YNFKEQ. CDR3 residues: CASSRGPQETQYF. The CDR3 nucleotides read TGTGCCAGCAGCCGCGGACCTCAAGAGACCCAGTACTTC.

CDR3 bases: TGTGCCAGCAGCTCTGGACTAGCGGGGGCCCAAGAGACCCAGTACTTC. It codes for CASSSGLAGAQETQYF. J is TRBJ2-5 and V is TRBV5-8; 13 bases are shared with TRBD2. This CDR3 comprises 16 residues. Trimming removed 3 bases from V and 1 base from J; junction bases left unmatched: 3. Germline V gene data show CDR1 as SGHTS and CDR2 as YDEGEE.

V is TRBV6-4 and J is TRBJ2-3, with 9 positions matching TRBD2. The CDR3 has 17 amino acids. With 2 bases clipped from V and 3 bases from J, the junction kept 9 bases outside the gene matches. Germline V gene lookup returns CDR1 MRHNA and CDR2 SNTAGT. The CDR3 sequence is CASSDGASGARTDTQYF. CDR3 DNA sequence: TGTGCCAGCAGTGACGGGGCTAGCGGGGCACGTACAGATACGCAGTATTTT.

The V gene is TRBV28, the J gene TRBJ2-7; D is unresolved. The V and J ends lost 3 bases and 6 bases respectively, with 12 bases between them. The germline V gene has CDR1 MDHEN and CDR2 SYDVKM. This CDR3 is built from 13 residues. The CDR3, as DNA: TGTGCCAGCAGTTTGGTAGGGTTCGGCGAGCAGTACTTC. Its protein is CASSLVGFGEQYF.

The rearrangement joins TRBV19 to TRBJ2-2; D is unclear. The CDR3 contains 16 residues. Germline CDR1 reads LNHDA; CDR2 reads SQIVND (reference sequence). Trimming took off 2 bases at V and 4 bases at J, with 14 bases between the two ends. Here the CDR3 DNA reads TGTGCCAGTAGTATATCGCAGGTGGTTGGCACCGGGGAGCTGTTTTTT. This codes for CASSISQVVGTGELFF.

This clone was counted a single time. This chain joins TRBV27 and TRBJ1-2; 8 bases match TRBD1. Trimming took 5 bases from V and 0 from J; bases not matched to a gene: 11. The CDR3 covers 17 residues. Germline V lookup: CDR1 MNHEY, CDR2 SMNVEV (reference sequence). The CDR3 protein is CASSPEDRASTNYGYTF. CDR3 nucleotides: TGTGCCAGCAGTCCGGAGGACAGGGCTAGCACTAACTATGGCTACACCTTC.

The rearrangement joins TRBV7-6 to TRBJ1-2, with a tentative D call TRBD1 (5 bases). The CDR3 length is 13 residues. Germline V gives CDR1 SGHVS, CDR2 FNYEAQ. V was cut by 3 bases and J by 4 bases, with 9 bases left in between. The CDR3 region has the DNA TGTGCCAGCAGCTTGGGGCAGTTCTATGGCTACACCTTC. Protein: CASSLGQFYGYTF.

The genes are TRBV2 and TRBJ1-4, with D perhaps TRBD1 (5 bases). Trimming took 8 bases from V and 4 from J, leaving 8 bases between them. CDR3 length: 12 residues. Germline CDR1 and CDR2: SNHLY and FYNNEI. The CDR3 sequence: CASGGDNEKLFF. CDR3 DNA: TGTGCCAGCGGAGGGGATAATGAAAAACTGTTTTTT.

On this clone: A junction boundary mismatches the germline segment, possibly from a read error. CDR3 loop: CASSPPEGLKTEAFF. The CDR3 DNA is TGTGCCAGCAGCCCCCCCGAGGGGTTGAAGACTGAAGCTTTCTTT. The rearrangement uses TRBV16 and TRBJ1-1; a possible D gene is TRBD1 (5 bases). Germline lookup yields CDR1 KGHSY and CDR2 FQNENV. The CDR3 is 15 amino acids.

This chain links TRBV11-1 with TRBJ1-2, with D possibly being TRBD1 (6 bases). Per the germline V gene, CDR1 is SGHAT and CDR2 is FQDESV (reference sequence). V lost 3 bases and J lost 7, with 12 bases in between. The CDR3 length is 13 residues. CDR3 nucleotides: TGTGCCAGCAGCTTGCAGGGGCAAGGTGGCTACACCTTC. Amino acids: CASSLQGQGGYTF.

This sequence joins TRBV10-2 and TRBJ2-3; no firm D call. There are 14 residues in the CDR3. With 6 bases removed from V and 2 bases from J, the gap between germline ends came to 12 bases. Germline V gives CDR1 WSHSY, CDR2 SAAADI. CDR3 bases: TGCGCCAGCAGCAAAGGAACCATCACAGATACGCAGTATTTT. This codes for CASSKGTITDTQYF.

This chain uses TRBV7-2 with TRBJ1-2; no definite D call. Trimming pared 5 bases from V and 8 bases from J, leaving 12 bases between. The CDR3 runs 12 residues. Germline loops: CDR1 SGHTA, CDR2 FQGNSA. The CDR3 reads CASSPSIGGYTF. The CDR3, as DNA: TGTGCCAGCAGCCCCTCCATCGGGGGCTACACCTTC.

This chain uses TRBV28 with TRBJ1-1; unclear D gene. V was shortened by 5 bases and J by 1 base, with 8 bases between the two germline ends. The CDR3 has 13 amino acids. The germline gives CDR1 MDHEN, CDR2 SYDVKM. CDR3 loop: CASSIRKNTEAFF. The CDR3 nucleotides are TGTGCCAGCAGTATCAGGAAGAACACTGAAGCTTTCTTT.